The present T cell receptor (beta chain) was sequenced within a study of T cells after yellow fever vaccination (dated by TCRdb to the late 2010s). Context from the whole study: The SMART-Seq v4 Ultra Low Input RNA kit was used to prepare libraries from fractions with low cell numbers. To follow T-cell clones before and after both primary and booster YFV17D yellow fever vaccination, bulk TCR alpha and beta repertoires underwent longitudinal sequencing. Two healthy male donors made up the cohort, one aged 18 to 30 years and the other aged 30 to 40 years. Bulk PBMC replicates and cell subsets were isolated from blood drawn at multiple timepoints before and after both primary and secondary immunization. Points the paper makes about the study in general: Because only two donors were included in the study, the extent to which the findings can be generalized is limited. Most clones expanded after primary vaccination were re-detected after the booster (almost 98% of CD4 and around 88% of CD8), suggesting broad memory maintenance. Computational filtering was required because FACS-sorted repertoires could contain abundant contaminating clonotypes from the bulk population. A small fraction of clonotypes showed up in both the CD4 and CD8 compartments, probably as a result of convergent recombination. Compared with the primary T-cell response, the secondary T-cell response was weaker but faster, peaking on day 5 rather than day 15.

The treatment or condition label corresponds to: live attenuated yellow fever vaccine strain. PBMCs were isolated from peripheral blood using a standard Ficoll-Paque protocol. Dynabeads CD4 and CD8 positive selection kits were used to isolate CD4 and CD8 T-cell fractions. TriZol was used to extract RNA from bulk PBMCs, CD4 and CD8 fractions, and dextramer-positive and dextramer-negative fractions. Points on this clonotype: The target of this receptor is not known. It has no much larger one-base neighbor in the sample; base qualities were not kept.

TCR cDNA was synthesized by 5'RACE template switching, which introduced a universal primer site and unique molecular identifiers. Priming of cDNA synthesis was performed from both the TCR alpha and TCR beta constant segments. Libraries were amplified in two PCR steps, with sample barcodes and sequencing adapters added in the second step. Sequencing of libraries was done on Illumina HiSeq 2500 (2x100 bp) or NovaSeq (2x150 bp). The study's processing was this. MIGEC was used to demultiplex reads and collapse the reads into UMI consensus sequences, and MiXCR was used for V(D)J alignment. Clonotypes responding to the vaccine were identified with edgeR on replicate PBMC samples, with the criteria of FDR below 0.01 and a log2 fold change above 5 up to day 15. Each bulk clonotype received a CD4 or CD8 identity based on whether the sequenced CD4 or CD8 repertoire contained that clonotype at higher abundance. The public reads were quality trimmed at Q25 with fastp and then assembled into clones with MiXCR by TCRdb, keeping productive beta chains. Every CDR3 protein is listed once, alongside the most common genes and DNA of its rows. Clone size and V and J calls follow TCRdb, not the original study. In this sample the table shows a few hundred thousand distinct CDR3 sequences, roughly 6.3% of which occur a single time. The ten largest clones take up more than 0.85% of the sample.

The V and J ends are trimmed by 5 bases and 0 bases, leaving 10 bases between them. The CDR1 and CDR2 encoded by the germline V gene are SGHVS and FNYEAQ. Counted from cysteine to phenylalanine, this CDR3 has 15 amino acids. The entry retains the CDR3 DNA only, 45 bases that are in frame from base 1. Specimen: CD4+ T cells sorted from PBMCs, collected on the day of the yellow fever booster vaccination. The rearrangement joined TRBV7-6 to TRBJ2-2; TRBD2 is a weak D gene call, 6 bases matching. The clonotype originates from a man younger than 45 who received the YFV17D yellow fever vaccine. The DNA is as follows: TGTGCCAGCAGCCGGCGGGGTACGAACACCGGGGAGCTGTTTTTT. Its product reads: CASSRRGTNTGELFF.